This T cell receptor (beta chain) was identified during a study of blood T cell repertoires in COVID-19. On the study more broadly: Some COVID-19 samples were acute and others convalescent; all came from the United States, Italy and Spain. The cDNA or gDNA used as material had been derived from T cells, B-cell-depleted T cells, or PBMCs.

Per the original methods: From reference gene primer amplification, estimates of nucleated cell counts were derived. Some clones are missing from TCRdb's copy, which holds only in-frame ones; the method was immunoSEQ multiplex PCR. V and J calls and clone size are copied from that table; D and trimming were computed from the DNA. The sample yields 120,000 to 150,000 clones, around three quarters seen once. The V end was cut by 1 base, the J end by 2 bases, with 8 bases between. This CDR3 region has 15 residues. CDR1 is SGHTA and CDR2 is FQGTGA in the germline V gene. The source material was peripheral blood. This receptor was obtained from a man aged 45-65 years with active or convalescent COVID-19. V and J are TRBV7-3 and TRBJ2-2; no reliable D call. This CDR3 is CASSLRASNTGELFF. The CDR3 nucleotides are TGTGCCAGCAGCTTAAGGGCTTCTAACACCGGGGAGCTGTTTTTT.